Sequencing of this TCR beta chain was carried out in a study of shared clonotypes between healthy human individuals. The CDR3 has 15 amino acids. Germline values: CDR1 SGHDT, CDR2 YYEEEE. Deletions cut 1 base from V and 4 bases from J, with 14 bases between. Profiling relied on immunoSEQ multiplex PCR, and the TCRdb table lists in-frame clones only, not all of them. The sample records over 2 million clones, around 95% being singletons. The material sequenced was naive CD4+ T cells sorted from blood. The subset is: CD45RA+ positively selected. This chain uses TRBV5-6 with TRBJ1-1; no clear D gene. This sequence was found in a man younger than 30 in good health. The CDR3 region has the DNA TGTGCCAGCAGCTTGAGGGTGTCAGAGGGCACTGAAGCTTTCTTT. The encoded protein is CASSLRVSEGTEAFF. Full variable domain (missing parts from reference TRBV5-6 and TRBJ1-1): DAGVTQSPTHLIKTRGQQVTLRCSPKSGHDTVSWYQQALGQGPQFIFQYYEEEERQRGNFPDRFSGHQFPNYSSELNVNALLLGDSALYLCASSLRVSEGTEAFFGQGTRLTVV.